These T cell receptor beta chains were read from a single sample in a study of early stage breast cancer tumors. Some clones are missing from TCRdb's copy, which holds only in-frame ones; the method was immunoSEQ multiplex PCR. Seen here are nearly 11,000 clones, around 73% observed once, and the top ten hold 20% to 25%. Material: breast tumor tissue. The receptors originated from a person aged 40 to 49 with breast cancer. Each CDR3 is given with its conserved first and last residue. The order of the fields is J gene, D gene, V gene, clone size, CDR3 DNA, CDR3 protein. D genes are given only for firm matches. Only some rows state a clone size, as once, few, many or a class for expanded clones.

TRBJ2-7	NA	TRBV7-8	NA	TGTGCCAGCAGCTTAGCGCACAGCTACGAGCAGTACTTC	CASSLAHSYEQYF
TRBJ2-3	NA	TRBV10-2	NA	TGCGCCAGCAAAGCGGCGGGAAGCACAGATACGCAGTATTTT	CASKAAGSTDTQYF
TRBJ2-3	NA	TRBV19	few	TGTGCCAGTAGTATGGGGCCTAGCTTCCCCGGTAGAACAGATACGCAGTATTTT	CASSMGPSFPGRTDTQYF
TRBJ2-3	NA	TRBV6-5	NA	TGTGCCAGCAGTCAGGGGCCAGGGGCGCAGTATTTT	CASSQGPGAQYF
TRBJ1-2	NA	TRBV6-5	NA	TGTGCCAGCAGTTCCCACCGGGACATCGGAGGGTCCTTC	CASSSHRDIGGSF
TRBJ2-7	TRBD1	TRBV7-9	few	TGTGCCAGCAGCTTAGCGGTTTTTGACAGGGTAGGAGGCTACGAGCAGTACTTC	CASSLAVFDRVGGYEQYF
TRBJ2-7	NA	TRBV27	NA	TGTGCCAGCAGTCGAACAGGGTACCCCTCAGAAGCGTACTTC	CASSRTGYPSEAYF
TRBJ2-7	NA	TRBV7-1	NA	TGTGCCAGCAGCCTGACTACCTCCTTATCCTACGAGCAGTACTTC	CASSLTTSLSYEQYF
TRBJ2-1	TRBD2	TRBV5-1	NA	TGCGCCAGCAGCCGGACTAGCGGGTTTTCCTACAATGAGCAGTTCTTC	CASSRTSGFSYNEQFF
TRBJ1-4	NA	TRBV28	NA	TGTGCCAGCAGTTTCTTATCCAATGAAAAACTGTTTTTT	CASSFLSNEKLFF
TRBJ2-7	NA	TRBV6-5	medium-sized	TGTGCCAGACCTTCGGGCAAAACCTACGAGCAGTACTTC	CARPSGKTYEQYF
TRBJ2-1	TRBD2	TRBV14	NA	TGTGCCAGCGATAGCGGGGGAGGCCGCAATGAGCAGTTCTTC	CASDSGGGRNEQFF
TRBJ2-1	NA	TRBV5-1	once	TGCGCCAGCAGCTTGGAGGACAATGAGCAGTTCTTC	CASSLEDNEQFF
TRBJ1-2	NA	TRBV4-1	NA	TGCGCCAGCAGCCCCTCGGGGCAGCTCTATGGCTACACCTTC	CASSPSGQLYGYTF
TRBJ1-5	NA	TRBV19	once	TGTGCCAGTAGTAAGGCCGGCCGGGGCAATCAGCCCCAGCATTTT	CASSKAGRGNQPQHF
TRBJ2-1	NA	TRBV20-1	few	TGCAGTGCTAGAGATTATGAGCAGTTCTTC	CSARDYEQFF
TRBJ1-4	TRBD1	TRBV7-8	NA	TGTGCCAGCAGCTCTCGGGGACAGCACCTCAATGAAAAACTGTTTTTT	CASSSRGQHLNEKLFF
TRBJ2-3	TRBD2	TRBV4-2	few	TGTGCCAGCAGCCGCGAACTAGCGGGAGTTTTAACAGATACGCAGTATTTT	CASSRELAGVLTDTQYF
TRBJ1-1	NA	TRBV7-9	NA	TGTGCCAGCAGCTTAGGAGCGGGGGGCGGCACTGAAGCTTTCTTT	CASSLGAGGGTEAFF
TRBJ2-1	NA	TRBV6-5	NA	TGTGCCAGCACCTCAGGGAGTGAGCAGTTCTTC	CASTSGSEQFF
TRBJ1-1	NA	TRBV4-2	NA	TGTGCCAGCAGCCAGGGCCTGGGCGACCACACTGAAGCTTTCTTT	CASSQGLGDHTEAFF
TRBJ2-7	NA	TRBV6-1	NA	TGTGCCAGCAGGTTCAGCTACGAGCAGTACTTC	CASRFSYEQYF
TRBJ1-5	NA	TRBV27	NA	TGTGCCAGCAGTTTATCTATGAACAATCAGCCCCAGCATTTT	CASSLSMNNQPQHF
TRBJ2-3	TRBD2	TRBV7-9	NA	TGTGCCAGCAGCCACGGGACTAGCGTTGCAGATACGCAGTATTTT	CASSHGTSVADTQYF
TRBJ1-3	NA	TRBV5-1	NA	TGCGCCAGCAGCGCCCGTCCCGAGTCTGGAAACACCATATATTTT	CASSARPESGNTIYF
TRBJ2-5	NA	TRBV5-4	NA	TGTGCCAGCAGCCCAGGAGAGACCCAGTACTTC	CASSPGETQYF
TRBJ2-3	TRBD2	TRBV4-2	medium-sized	TGTGCCAGCAGCCGAACTAGCGTAGGTACAGATACGCAGTATTTT	CASSRTSVGTDTQYF
TRBJ2-5	NA	TRBV5-6	NA	TGTGCCAGCAGCTCCTTAGTTAGTGGGGAGACCCAGTACTTC	CASSSLVSGETQYF
TRBJ2-5	NA	TRBV6-6	NA	TGTGCCAGCAGTCCGCGACTAGGATCACAAGAGACCCAGTACTTC	CASSPRLGSQETQYF
TRBJ2-5	NA	TRBV27	NA	TGTGCCAGCAGTTCCGCGTCAGTAGCGGTCCAAGAGACCCAGTACTTC	CASSSASVAVQETQYF
TRBJ1-2	NA	TRBV10-2	NA	TGCGCCAGCAGTGATCCCACCTTC	CASSDPTF
TRBJ2-2	TRBD1	TRBV10-1	NA	TGCGCCAGCAGTGACGGGACAGAATCAAACACCGGGGAGCTGTTTTTT	CASSDGTESNTGELFF
TRBJ1-1	TRBD1	TRBV19	NA	TGTGCCACCTCCGGGGGGACAGGGTTCAACACTGAAGCTTTCTTT	CATSGGTGFNTEAFF
TRBJ2-1	NA	TRBV6-5	NA	TGTGCCAGCAGAATCTCTTTAACGGGAAGGGAGTTCTTC	CASRISLTGREFF
TRBJ1-1	TRBD1	TRBV5-1	once	TGCGCCAGCAGACACCAAACCAGAGAGGACAGGGGGCAACCCGAAGCTTTCTTT	CASRHQTREDRGQPEAFF
TRBJ2-7	NA	TRBV10-3	few	TGTGCCATCAGTGATGTTGGGGTCGGTAACAAAGCCTACGAGCAGTACTTC	CAISDVGVGNKAYEQYF
TRBJ2-1	NA	TRBV19	NA	TGTGCCAGTAGTATTTCTTTAGGACAGAACAATGAGCAGTTCTTC	CASSISLGQNNEQFF
TRBJ2-6	TRBD1	TRBV5-1	once	TGCGCCAGCAGCGACCAGCTGATGACAGGGTCATCCTCTGGGGCCAACGTCCTGACTTTC	CASSDQLMTGSSSGANVLTF
TRBJ1-2	TRBD1	TRBV7-6	NA	TGTGCCAGCAGCCAGCCGACAGGGAGCGGCTACACCTTC	CASSQPTGSGYTF
TRBJ2-7	TRBD2	TRBV5-1	NA	TGCGCCAGCAGCTTGGGGGGGACTAGCGGGAGATCCTACGAGCAGTACTTC	CASSLGGTSGRSYEQYF
TRBJ1-1	NA	TRBV25-1	NA	TGTGCCAGCAGTGTAGACTTCGCTCACACTGAAGCTTTCTTT	CASSVDFAHTEAFF